Presented here are 21 T cell receptor beta chains from one specimen sequenced in a study of blood T cell repertoires in COVID-19. Measured with immunoSEQ multiplex PCR; TCRdb has only the in-frame clones, and not every one. Altogether about 170,000 clones are present, more than 75% being singletons, with the ten largest covering roughly 2.5%. The source material was peripheral blood. These TCRs come from an elderly woman with COVID-19, enrolled during active disease.

The chain recombines TRBV5-1 with TRBJ2-1; the match to TRBD2 covers 9 bases. The CDR3 totals 15 residues. Germline CDR1 SGHRS, CDR2 YFSETQ. V shed 0 bases, J shed 9 bases, and the junction held 7 bases outside the gene matches. CDR3 sequence (DNA): TGCGCCAGCAGCTTGGTAGCGGGAGATAGGGGTGAGCAGTTCTTC. The encoded protein is CASSLVAGDRGEQFF.

This clone was detected a few times. V is TRBV18 and J is TRBJ2-1, with 9 positions matching TRBD2. The length of the CDR3 is 16 residues. In germline, CDR1 is KGHSH, CDR2 LQKENI. With 6 bases clipped from V and 3 bases from J, the junction kept 9 bases outside the gene matches. The CDR3 here is CASSSAGGSYYNEQFF. CDR3 sequence (DNA): TGTGCCAGCTCGTCAGCGGGAGGTTCATACTACAATGAGCAGTTCTTC.

CDR3 nucleotide sequence: TGTGCCAGTGGGGGACAGATGAACACTGAAGCTTTCTTT. This sequence encodes CASGGQMNTEAFF. The genes are TRBV19 and TRBJ1-1; 7 nucleotides line up with TRBD1. The V segment lost 8 bases and the J segment 0 bases; nucleotides outside the gene matches: 3. CDR3 length: 13 residues. Germline V gene data show CDR1 as LNHDA and CDR2 as SQIVND (reference sequence). The complete variable domain, with remaining parts taken from reference TRBV19 and TRBJ1-1, reads DGGITQSPKYLFRKEGQNVTLSCEQNLNHDAMYWYRQDPGQGLRLIYYSQIVNDFQKGDIAEGYSVSREKKESFPLTVTSAQKNPTAFYLCASGGQMNTEAFFGQGTRLTVV.

The rearrangement links TRBV6-2 or TRBV6-3 to TRBJ2-3, with 9 bases aligning to TRBD2. V lost 0 bases to trimming and J lost 4 bases; unmatched junction nucleotides: 11. CDR3 size: 18 residues. The germline CDR1 and CDR2 sequences are MNHEY and SVGEGT. CDR3 sequence reads: CASSYSGVSGRGPDTQYF. The CDR3, as DNA: TGTGCCAGCAGTTACTCTGGGGTTAGCGGGAGAGGTCCAGATACGCAGTATTTT.

The chain recombines TRBV5-6 with TRBJ2-4, with a possible D match to TRBD2 (6 bases). V dropped 0 bases and J dropped 6 bases, with 13 bases sitting between them. The CDR3 totals 15 residues. CDR1 and CDR2 (germline): SGHDT, YYEEEE. The CDR3 loop reads CASSLVGGEANIQYF. The CDR3 DNA follows: TGTGCCAGCAGCTTGGTCGGAGGGGAAGCAAACATTCAGTACTTC.

CDR3: CASSLDTGTEAFF. For the CDR3, the DNA is TGTGCCAGCAGCTTAGATACGGGGACTGAAGCTTTCTTT. The V call is TRBV11-1, the J call TRBJ1-1; D is undetermined. This CDR3 contains 13 residues. From germline, CDR1 is SGHAT and CDR2 FQDESV (reference sequence). With 1 base removed from V and 5 bases from J, the gap between germline ends came to 8 bases.

This chain connects TRBV11-2 to TRBJ2-3; D is unresolved. Germline values: CDR1 SGHAT, CDR2 FQNNGV. The CDR3 is made up of 17 amino acids. V lost 2 bases and J lost 1, with 16 bases in between. CDR3: CASSLRSRSWGTDTQYF. As DNA, the CDR3 is TGTGCCAGCAGCTTAAGGTCGAGGAGTTGGGGCACAGATACGCAGTATTTT.

The chain recombines TRBV9 with TRBJ2-1; 7 nucleotides align to TRBD2. The CDR3 contains 15 residues. Germline V lookup: CDR1 SGDLS, CDR2 YYNGEE. J lost 3 bases, V lost 0 bases, and 3 bases had no gene match. The CDR3 coding sequence is TGTGCCAGCAGCGTAGATCTAGCGGACTACAATGAGCAGTTCTTC. It is translated as CASSVDLADYNEQFF.

The rearrangement uses TRBV14 and TRBJ1-4, with D unresolved. V lost 5 bases to trimming and J lost 7 bases, with 8 bases between them. From germline, CDR1 is SGHDN and CDR2 FVKESK. This CDR3 is 12 amino acids long. CDR3 region: CASSWEGEKLFF. The CDR3 region has the DNA TGTGCCAGCAGCTGGGAGGGTGAAAAACTGTTTTTT. Supplemented by reference TRBV14 and TRBJ1-4, the full variable domain reads EAGVTQFPSHSVIEKGQTVTLRCDPISGHDNLYWYRRVMGKEIKFLLHFVKESKQDESGMPNNRFLAERTGGTYSTLKVQPAELEDSGVYFCASSWEGEKLFFGSGTQLSVL.

The rearrangement joins TRBV6-6 to TRBJ1-1; no definite D call. The germline gives CDR1 MNHNY, CDR2 SVGAGI (reference sequence). The CDR3 has 12 amino acids. The V end lost 6 bases, the J end lost 10 bases, and 15 bases lay between the germline ends. CDR3 nucleotides: TGTGCCAGCAGCACGGGAGCCCGAGGAGCTTTCTTT. This translates into CASSTGARGAFF.

This chain joins TRBV6-6 and TRBJ2-7; tentative D call: TRBD1 (6 bases). The CDR3 is 14 amino acids. The V end was cut by 6 bases, the J end by 1 base, with 13 bases between. Germline V gene sequence: CDR1 MNHNY, CDR2 SVGAGI (reference sequence). CDR3 nucleotides: TGTGCCAGCAGCCCGGGACAAGTATCCTACGAGCAGTACTTC. Translation: CASSPGQVSYEQYF.

This chain uses TRBV7-9 with TRBJ2-3, with 12 bases matching TRBD1. Germline loops: CDR1 SEHNR, CDR2 FQNEAQ (reference sequence). V shed 5 bases and J 5 bases; nucleotides not matched to a gene: 17. The CDR3 has 19 residues. The CDR3 sequence is CASSAGTGGSSGVRDTQYF. The CDR3 DNA reads as TGTGCCAGCAGCGCCGGGACAGGGGGCTCCTCGGGAGTCAGAGATACGCAGTATTTT. The full variable domain, its missing parts supplied by reference TRBV7-9 and TRBJ2-3, is DTGVSQNPRHKITKRGQNVTFRCDPISEHNRLYWYRQTLGQGPEFLTYFQNEAQLEKSRLLSDRFSAERPKGSFSTLEIQRTEQGDSAMYLCASSAGTGGSSGVRDTQYFGPGTRLTVL.

CDR3 DNA: TGTGCCAGCAGCCGCGTGGTGGGCTCTGAAGCTTTCTTT. Translation gives CASSRVVGSEAFF. The V call is TRBV3-1 (or the pseudogene TRBV3-2), the J call TRBJ1-1; no firm D call. The germline V gene encodes CDR1 LGHDT and CDR2 YNNKEL (reference sequence). There are 13 residues in the CDR3. Between the trimmed V and J ends, which lost 4 bases and 6 bases, there was a span of 12 bases.

This chain links TRBV12-3 or TRBV12-4 with TRBJ1-2; 11 positions match TRBD1. V lost 5 bases, J lost 8 bases, and 4 bases stayed unmatched. The CDR3 length is 13 residues. CDR3 residues: CASSLGTGGGYTF. The CDR3 DNA reads TGTGCCAGCAGTCTTGGGACAGGGGGAGGCTACACCTTC.

This clone was observed a single time. V gene TRBV2 combines with J gene TRBJ1-5, with D hard to call. CDR1 and CDR2 from the germline V gene are SNHLY and FYNNEI. Trimming took 8 bases from V and 0 from J, leaving 17 bases between them. CDR3 length: 16 amino acids. DNA of the CDR3: TGTGCCAGCCGGGTCGGTCACACCTATAGCAATCAGCCCCAGCATTTT. It encodes CASRVGHTYSNQPQHF.

The chain is built from TRBV14 and TRBJ2-7, with 9 bases identical to TRBD1. The CDR3 runs to 13 residues. V lost 9 bases and J lost 2; bases outside the gene matches: 5. CDR1 is SGHDN, CDR2 FVKESK, per germline. The CDR3 nucleotides are TGTGCCAGTTCGGGACAGGGCCCCTACGAGCAGTACTTC. It yields the protein CASSGQGPYEQYF.

The chain carries TRBV28 and TRBJ2-1; 8 bases line up with TRBD1. Per the germline V gene, CDR1 is MDHEN and CDR2 is SYDVKM. V lost 5 bases and J lost 9; bases outside the gene matches: 12. The CDR3 loop spans 15 amino acids. In nucleotides, the CDR3 is TGTGCCAGCAGTCCCCGCCGGACAGGGACCGCTGAGCAGTTCTTC. This encodes CASSPRRTGTAEQFF.

V and J are TRBV7-2 and TRBJ1-2; no clear D. The CDR3 is 16 amino acids. The V gene lost 1 base and the J gene lost 0 bases, with 12 bases spanning the gap. CDR1 and CDR2 from the germline V gene are SGHTA and FQGNSA. In nucleotides, the CDR3 is TGTGCCAGCAGCTTAGATCGGGGAGCCGCTAACTATGGCTACACCTTC. Encoded protein: CASSLDRGAANYGYTF.

The V call is TRBV6-1, the J call TRBJ2-2, with 9 bases fitting TRBD2. Trimming removed 5 bases from V and 15 bases from J; junction bases left unmatched: 13. CDR3 length: 14 amino acids. Germline V lookup: CDR1 MNHNS, CDR2 SASEGT. The CDR3 bases are TGTGCCAGCAGTTCCGAACTAGCGGGCCCCAGTGTGTTTTTT. It specifies CASSSELAGPSVFF.

The gene calls are TRBV14 and TRBJ1-1; 11 nucleotides line up with TRBD1. This CDR3 has 12 amino acids. Germline assignment: CDR1 SGHDN and CDR2 FVKESK. The V gene end was trimmed by 8 bases and the J gene end by 5 bases; junction bases not matched to a gene: 1. CDR3 amino acids: CASGTGGTEAFF. In DNA form, the CDR3 reads TGTGCCAGCGGGACAGGGGGGACTGAAGCTTTCTTT.

The chain uses TRBV7-2 and TRBJ2-7; maybe TRBD2 (6 bases). The germline V gene has CDR1 SGHTA and CDR2 FQGNSA. Between the trimmed V and J ends, which lost 5 bases and 7 bases, there was a span of 18 bases. The CDR3 covers 14 residues. CDR3 sequence (DNA): TGTGCCAGCAGCCCCCGGACCCAACGGGGGGAGCAGTACTTC. It codes for CASSPRTQRGEQYF.